This T cell receptor beta chain was identified during a study of T cell changes during pregnancy in multiple sclerosis. TCRdb keeps only in-frame clones here, not all; method: immunoSEQ multiplex PCR. The repertoire holds some 81,000 clones, about 92% seen once, with just over 2.5% in the top ten. The table lists this clone with a count of one. Unmatched junction bases numbered 12, after V lost 7 bases and J lost 2 bases. The germline V gene has CDR1 SNHLY and CDR2 FYNNEI. The CDR3 is 16 amino acids. This specimen was peripheral blood, taken after pregnancy. This receptor was obtained from a female donor in good health, enrolled as a control in a pregnancy study. The chain has TRBV2 and TRBJ2-7, with 9 bases fitting TRBD2. Written as DNA, the CDR3 is TGTGCCAGCATTCGGGTACGGCGGGAGGGCACCTACGAGCAGTACTTC. As protein: CASIRVRREGTYEQYF.